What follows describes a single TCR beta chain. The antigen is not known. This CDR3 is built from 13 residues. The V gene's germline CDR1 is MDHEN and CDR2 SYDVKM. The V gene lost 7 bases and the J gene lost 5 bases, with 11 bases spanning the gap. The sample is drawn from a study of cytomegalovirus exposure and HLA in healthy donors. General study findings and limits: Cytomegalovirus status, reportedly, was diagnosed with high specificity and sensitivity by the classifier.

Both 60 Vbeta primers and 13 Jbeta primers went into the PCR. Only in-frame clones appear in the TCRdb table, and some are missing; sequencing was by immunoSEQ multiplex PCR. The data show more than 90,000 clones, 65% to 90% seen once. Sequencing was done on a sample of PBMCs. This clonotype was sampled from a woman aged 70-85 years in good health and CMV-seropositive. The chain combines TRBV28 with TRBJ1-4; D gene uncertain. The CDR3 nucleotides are TGTGCCAGCATCGCCGGGGAGAATGAAAAACTGTTTTTT. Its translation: CASIAGENEKLFF.